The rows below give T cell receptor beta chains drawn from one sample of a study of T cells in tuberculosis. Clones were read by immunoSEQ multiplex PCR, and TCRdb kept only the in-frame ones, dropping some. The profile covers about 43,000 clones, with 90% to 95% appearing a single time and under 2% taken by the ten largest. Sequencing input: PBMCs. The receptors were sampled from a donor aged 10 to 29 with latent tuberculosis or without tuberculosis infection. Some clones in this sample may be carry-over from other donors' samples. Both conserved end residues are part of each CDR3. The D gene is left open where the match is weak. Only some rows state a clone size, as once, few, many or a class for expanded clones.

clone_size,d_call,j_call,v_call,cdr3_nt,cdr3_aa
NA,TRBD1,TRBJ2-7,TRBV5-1,TGCGCCAGCAGCCCCACCCGGGACAGAGCCTACGAGCAGTACTTC,CASSPTRDRAYEQYF
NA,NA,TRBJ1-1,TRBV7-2,TGTGCCAGCAGCTTAGACCTAAACACTGAAGCTTTCTTT,CASSLDLNTEAFF
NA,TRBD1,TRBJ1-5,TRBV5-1,TGCGCCAGCAGATCGGGACAGCATCAGCCCCAGCATTTT,CASRSGQHQPQHF
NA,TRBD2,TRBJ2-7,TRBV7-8,TGTGCCAGCAGCTTAGGACTAGCGGGAGGTTTCGAGCAGTACTTC,CASSLGLAGGFEQYF
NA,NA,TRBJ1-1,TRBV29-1,TGCAGCGCAAACAGGGCCAGTGCCACTGAAGCTTTCTTT,CSANRASATEAFF
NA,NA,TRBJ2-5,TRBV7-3,TGTGCCAGCAGTCCCGGGGGAGGAGAGACCCAGTACTTC,CASSPGGGETQYF
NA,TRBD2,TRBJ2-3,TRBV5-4,TGTGCCAGCAGCTCGGGGAGGGGAGGGGGCACAGATACGCAGTATTTT,CASSSGRGGGTDTQYF
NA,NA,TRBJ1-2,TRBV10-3,TGTGCCATCCAAACGGGGCGGGGGCCGGAGGGCTACACCTTC,CAIQTGRGPEGYTF
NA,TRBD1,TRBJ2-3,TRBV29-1,TGCAGCATCGACCCCCGGGACAGGGGCACAGATACGCAGTATTTT,CSIDPRDRGTDTQYF
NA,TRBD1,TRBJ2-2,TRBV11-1,TGTGCCAGCAGCATAAGACAGGGGGACACCGGGGAGCTGTTTTTT,CASSIRQGDTGELFF
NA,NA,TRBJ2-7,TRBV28,TGTGCCAGCCGGGACTCAGTGGGAGAGCAGTACTTC,CASRDSVGEQYF
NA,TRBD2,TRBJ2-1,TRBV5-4,TGTGCCAGCAGCTTTGGGCTAGCGGGAGTATCGATGCAGTTCTTC,CASSFGLAGVSMQFF
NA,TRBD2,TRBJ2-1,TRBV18,TGTGCCAGCTCACCACCGGGACTAGCGGGAGGGGACGAGCAGTTCTTC,CASSPPGLAGGDEQFF
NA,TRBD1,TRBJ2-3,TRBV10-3,TGTGCCATCAGTGAGTCGATTTGGGACAGTTCAGCTCAGACCACAGATACGCAGTATTTT,CAISESIWDSSAQTTDTQYF
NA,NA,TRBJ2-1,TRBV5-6,TGTGCCAGCAGCTTCGGTGGGAGCTCCTACAATGAGCAGTTCTTC,CASSFGGSSYNEQFF
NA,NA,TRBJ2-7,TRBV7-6,TGTGCCAGCAGCTCATCTAGCGCCTACTCCTACGAGCAGTACTTC,CASSSSSAYSYEQYF
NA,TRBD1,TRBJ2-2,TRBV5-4,TGTGCCAGCAGCGGAAGGGGGCGCCCCGGGGAGCTGTTTTTT,CASSGRGRPGELFF
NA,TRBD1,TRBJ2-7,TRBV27,TGTGCCAGCAGTTTATCTCGTGGGACAGGGGGCTCCTACGAGCAGTACTTC,CASSLSRGTGGSYEQYF
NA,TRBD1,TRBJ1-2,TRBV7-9,TGTGCCAGCAGCTTAGACAGGGGGACTTTAGGCTACACCTTC,CASSLDRGTLGYTF
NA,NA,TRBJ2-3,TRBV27,TGTGCCAGCAGCCCCGAGGCGATGTTTTCAGATACGCAGTATTTT,CASSPEAMFSDTQYF
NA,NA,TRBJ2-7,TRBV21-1,TGTGCCAGCAGCCGGGACAAGCCCTACGAGCAGTACTTC,CASSRDKPYEQYF
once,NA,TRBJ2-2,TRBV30,TGTGCCTGGACTTTTAGATGGGGGGAGCTGTTTTTT,CAWTFRWGELFF
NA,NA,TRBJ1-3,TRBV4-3,TGCGCCAGCAGCCAAGATGTCGCGTCGGAGTACTCTGGAAACACCATATATTTT,CASSQDVASEYSGNTIYF
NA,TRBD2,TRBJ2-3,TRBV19,TGTGCCACCAAAGCGGGAGGGCCAGATACGCAGTATTTT,CATKAGGPDTQYF
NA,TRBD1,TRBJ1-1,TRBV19,TGTGCCAGTAGTACACGGACAGGGCTGGGAGAAACTGAAGCTTTCTTT,CASSTRTGLGETEAFF
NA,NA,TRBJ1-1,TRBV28,TGTGCCAGCAGTGGGGGGTGGCGGAGTTTTTTTAAACAATCTGGGAAACAATCTGGAGCTTTCTTT,CASSGGWRSFFKQSGKQSGAFF
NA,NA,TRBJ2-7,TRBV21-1,TGTGCCAGCAGCAAAGGTCGGTACGAGCAGTACTTC,CASSKGRYEQYF
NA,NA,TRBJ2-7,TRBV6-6,TGTGCCAGCAGTTACTCCCAGGGTACCTACGAGCAGTACTTC,CASSYSQGTYEQYF
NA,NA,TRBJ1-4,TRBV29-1,TGCAGCGTTAACAGGGTGGGGGAAAAACTGTTTTTT,CSVNRVGEKLFF
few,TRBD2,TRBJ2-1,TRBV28,TGTGCCAGCAGTTCCCTAGCGGGAAGGGTGGATGAGCAGTTCTTC,CASSSLAGRVDEQFF
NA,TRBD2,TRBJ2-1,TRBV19,TGTGCCAGTAGTGCATCAGCGGGGGTATACAATGAGCAGTTCTTC,CASSASAGVYNEQFF
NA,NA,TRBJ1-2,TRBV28,TGTGCCAGCAGTCCTGAGACAGACGCTAACTATGGCTACACCTTC,CASSPETDANYGYTF
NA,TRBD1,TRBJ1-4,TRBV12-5,TGTGCTAGTGGCATCGTAACCCAGATCAGGGGGCGTAATGAAAAACTGTTTTTT,CASGIVTQIRGRNEKLFF
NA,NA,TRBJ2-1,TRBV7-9,TGTGCCAGCAGCGTGCTCTTTGAGGACAATGAGCAGTTCTTC,CASSVLFEDNEQFF
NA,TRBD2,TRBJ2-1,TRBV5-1,TGCGCCAGCCGGGGGGGCCAGTTTGAGCAGTTCTTC,CASRGGQFEQFF
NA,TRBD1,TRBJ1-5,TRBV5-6,TGTGCCAGCAGCTTACAGGACAGGGGGAACCAGCCCCAGCATTTT,CASSLQDRGNQPQHF
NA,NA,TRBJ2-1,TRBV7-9,TGTGCCAGCAGCTTAATCGACGCGGGACCCACCCTTTTAGAGCAGTTCTTC,CASSLIDAGPTLLEQFF
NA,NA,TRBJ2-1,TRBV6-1,TGTGCCAGCGACAGACAGTTCTTC,CASDRQFF
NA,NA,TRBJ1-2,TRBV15,TGTGCCACCAGCAGAGAACCGGGACTGTACTATGGCTACACCTTC,CATSREPGLYYGYTF
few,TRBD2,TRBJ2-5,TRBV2,TGTGCCAGCAGTCGGACTAGCGTCAAAGAGACCCAGTACTTC,CASSRTSVKETQYF
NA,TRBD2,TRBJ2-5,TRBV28,TGTGCCAGCAGTTCCCCGGGACTAGAAGAGACCCAGTACTTC,CASSSPGLEETQYF
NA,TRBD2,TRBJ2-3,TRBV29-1,TGCAGCCCCGGGACTAGCGGGAGAGGGGGACCGACAGATACGCAGTATTTT,CSPGTSGRGGPTDTQYF
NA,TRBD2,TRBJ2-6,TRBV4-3,TGCGCCAGCAGCCAAGATGGGGGGGCTGGGGCCAACGTCCTGACTTTC,CASSQDGGAGANVLTF
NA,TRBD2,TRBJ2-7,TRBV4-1,TGCGCCAGCAGCCAAGCCCCGACTAGCGGGAGCTACGAGCAGTACTTC,CASSQAPTSGSYEQYF
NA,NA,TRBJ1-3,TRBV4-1,TGCGCCAGCAGCCACCCAGGGGTATTAAACATCGGACAGTCATACTCTGGAAACACCATATATTTT,CASSHPGVLNIGQSYSGNTIYF
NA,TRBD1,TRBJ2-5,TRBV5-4,TGTGCCAGCAGCTTGGGGACAGGGCAAGAGACCCAGTACTTC,CASSLGTGQETQYF
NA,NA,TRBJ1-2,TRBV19,TGTGCCAGTAGTCGCGAAGGGGCCAACTATGGCTACACCTTC,CASSREGANYGYTF
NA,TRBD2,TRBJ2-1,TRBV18,TGTGCCAGCTCAGCGCAAGCACCGGGGAGTACGGCGGGAGGGCCGAGCGATGAGCAGTTCTTC,CASSAQAPGSTAGGPSDEQFF
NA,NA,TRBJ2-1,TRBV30,TGTGCCTGGAGCCTTGTCGGGAATGAGCAGTTCTTC,CAWSLVGNEQFF
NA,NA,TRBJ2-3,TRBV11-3,TGTGCCAGCAGCTTAGTCCCGACAGATACGCAGTATTTT,CASSLVPTDTQYF
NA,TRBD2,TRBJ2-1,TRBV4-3,TGCGCCAGCAGCCAAGAGGGACTAGTGGGTCTCAATGAGCAGTTCTTC,CASSQEGLVGLNEQFF
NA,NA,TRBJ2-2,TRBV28,TGTGCCAGCAGTCTCGTATCCGGGGAGCTGTTTTTT,CASSLVSGELFF
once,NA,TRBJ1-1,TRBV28,TGTGCCAGCAGTTTATGGACAGGGAACACTGAAGCTTTCTTT,CASSLWTGNTEAFF
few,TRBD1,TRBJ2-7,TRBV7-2,TGTGCCAGCAGCTTAGTGGAGGGACAGGGGGGATCCTACGAGCAGTACTTC,CASSLVEGQGGSYEQYF
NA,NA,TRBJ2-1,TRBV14,TGTGCCAGCAGCCAACCCGGGGTGCCCTACAATGAGCAGTTCTTC,CASSQPGVPYNEQFF
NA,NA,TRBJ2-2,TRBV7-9,TGTGCCGGCAGCCCCCGCGGTCGCGCGAACACCGGGGAGCTGTTTTTT,CAGSPRGRANTGELFF
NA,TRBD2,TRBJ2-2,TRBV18,TGTGCCAGCTCACTACGCGGGGGGGTCCAGAACACCGGGGAGCTGTTTTTT,CASSLRGGVQNTGELFF
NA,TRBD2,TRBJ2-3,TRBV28,TGTGCCAGCAGTTTTACTAGCGGCTCCACAGATACGCAGTATTTT,CASSFTSGSTDTQYF
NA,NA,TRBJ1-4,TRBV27,TGTGCCACCGCGATATATCAGGGTGACGAAAAACTGTTTTTT,CATAIYQGDEKLFF
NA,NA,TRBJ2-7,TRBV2,TGTGCCAGCACCCGTCCCCGAGGGATCTACGAGCAGTACTTC,CASTRPRGIYEQYF